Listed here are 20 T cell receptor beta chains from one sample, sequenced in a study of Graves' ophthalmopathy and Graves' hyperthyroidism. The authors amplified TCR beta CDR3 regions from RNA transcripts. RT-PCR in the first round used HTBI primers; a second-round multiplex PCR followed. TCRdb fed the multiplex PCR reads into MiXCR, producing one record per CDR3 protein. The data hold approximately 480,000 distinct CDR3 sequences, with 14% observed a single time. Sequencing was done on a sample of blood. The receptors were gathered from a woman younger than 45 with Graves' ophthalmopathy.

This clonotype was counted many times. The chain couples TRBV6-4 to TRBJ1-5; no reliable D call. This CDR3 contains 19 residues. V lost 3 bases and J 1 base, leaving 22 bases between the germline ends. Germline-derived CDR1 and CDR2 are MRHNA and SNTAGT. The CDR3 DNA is TGTGCCAGCAGTGATTCCGACGGCCTAATTCGCCTGAGCAATCAGCCCCAGCATTTT. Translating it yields CASSDSDGLIRLSNQPQHF.

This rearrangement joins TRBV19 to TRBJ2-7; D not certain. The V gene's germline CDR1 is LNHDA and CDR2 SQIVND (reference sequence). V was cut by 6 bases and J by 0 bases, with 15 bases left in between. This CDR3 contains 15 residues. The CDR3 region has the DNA TGTGCCAGTAGCCGAACGTGGACGAGCTCCTACGAGCAGTACTTC. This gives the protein CASSRTWTSSYEQYF. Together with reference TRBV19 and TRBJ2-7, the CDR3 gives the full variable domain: DGGITQSPKYLFRKEGQNVTLSCEQNLNHDAMYWYRQDPGQGLRLIYYSQIVNDFQKGDIAEGYSVSREKKESFPLTVTSAQKNPTAFYLCASSRTWTSSYEQYFGPGTRLTVT.

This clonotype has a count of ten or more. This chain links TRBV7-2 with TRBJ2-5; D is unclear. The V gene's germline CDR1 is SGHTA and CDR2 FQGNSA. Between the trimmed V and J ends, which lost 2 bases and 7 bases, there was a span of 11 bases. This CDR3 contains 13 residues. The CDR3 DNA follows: TGTGCCAGCAGCTTATCCCAGCTGGGGACCCAGTACTTC. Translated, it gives CASSLSQLGTQYF.

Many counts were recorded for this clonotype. CDR3 nucleotide sequence: TGTGCCAGTAGTATCCCGGGACAGAACGAGGGGAATCAGCCCCAGCATTTT. Amino acid sequence: CASSIPGQNEGNQPQHF. The V and J genes are TRBV19 and TRBJ1-5; 7 bases map to TRBD1. CDR1 LNHDA and CDR2 SQIVND come from the germline V gene (reference sequence). CDR3 length: 17 residues. Trimming took 3 bases from V and 4 from J; bases not matched to a gene: 12.

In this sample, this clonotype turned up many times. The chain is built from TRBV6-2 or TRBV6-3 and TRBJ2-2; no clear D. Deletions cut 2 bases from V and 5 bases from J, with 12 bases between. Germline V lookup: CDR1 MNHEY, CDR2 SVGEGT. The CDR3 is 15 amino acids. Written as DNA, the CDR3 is TGTGCCAGCAGTTACGGGCCAGTTAATACCGGGGAGCTGTTTTTT. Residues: CASSYGPVNTGELFF.

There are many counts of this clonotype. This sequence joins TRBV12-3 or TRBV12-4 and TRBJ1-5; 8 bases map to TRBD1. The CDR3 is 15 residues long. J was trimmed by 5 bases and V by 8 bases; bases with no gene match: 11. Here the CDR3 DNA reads TGTGCCAGCCTAACCGAGACAGGGGTCGATCAGCCCCAGCATTTT. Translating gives CASLTETGVDQPQHF.

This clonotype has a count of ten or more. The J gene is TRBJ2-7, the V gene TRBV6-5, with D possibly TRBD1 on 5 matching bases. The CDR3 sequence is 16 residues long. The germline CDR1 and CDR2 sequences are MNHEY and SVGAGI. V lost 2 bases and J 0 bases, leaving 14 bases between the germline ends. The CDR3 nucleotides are TGTGCCAGCAGTTACGAACCTACAGGACCCTCCTACGAGCAGTACTTC. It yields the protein CASSYEPTGPSYEQYF.

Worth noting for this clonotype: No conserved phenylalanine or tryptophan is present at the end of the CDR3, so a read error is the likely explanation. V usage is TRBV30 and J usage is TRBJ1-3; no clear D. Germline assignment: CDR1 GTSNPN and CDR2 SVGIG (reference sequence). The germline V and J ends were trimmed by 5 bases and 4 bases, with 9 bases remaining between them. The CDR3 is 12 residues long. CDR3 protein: CAWSPGGNTIYY. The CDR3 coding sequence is TGTGCCTGGTCTCCAGGAGGAAACACCATATATTAT.

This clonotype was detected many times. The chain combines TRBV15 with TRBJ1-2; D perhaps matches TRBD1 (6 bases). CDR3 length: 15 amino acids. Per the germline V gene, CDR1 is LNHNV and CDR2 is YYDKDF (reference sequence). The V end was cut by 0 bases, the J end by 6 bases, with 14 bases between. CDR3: CATSREMDSRNGYTF. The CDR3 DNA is TGTGCCACCAGCAGAGAGATGGACAGTCGGAATGGCTACACCTTC.

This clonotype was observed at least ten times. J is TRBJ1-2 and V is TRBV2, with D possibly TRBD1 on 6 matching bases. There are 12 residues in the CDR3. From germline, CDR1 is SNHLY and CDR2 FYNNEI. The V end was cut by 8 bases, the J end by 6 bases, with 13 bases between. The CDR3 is CASSAQGHGYTF. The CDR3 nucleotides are TGTGCCAGCTCGGCGCAGGGGCATGGCTACACCTTC.

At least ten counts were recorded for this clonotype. This chain's CDR3 is CAWDPGQPNLKYGYTF. Here the CDR3 DNA reads TGTGCCTGGGACCCGGGACAGCCTAACCTAAAGTATGGCTACACCTTC. The chain recombines TRBV30 with TRBJ1-2, with TRBD1 identical over 7 bases. V dropped 5 bases and J dropped 5; count of bases not matched to a gene: 17. The germline V gene has CDR1 GTSNPN and CDR2 SVGIG (reference sequence). This CDR3 has 16 amino acids.

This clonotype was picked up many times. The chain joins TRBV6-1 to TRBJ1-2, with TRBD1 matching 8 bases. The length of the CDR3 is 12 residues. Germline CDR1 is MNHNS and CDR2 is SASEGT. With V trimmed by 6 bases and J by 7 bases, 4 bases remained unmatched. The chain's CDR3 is CASRDRDFGYTF. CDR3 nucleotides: TGTGCCAGCAGGGACAGGGATTTTGGCTACACCTTC.

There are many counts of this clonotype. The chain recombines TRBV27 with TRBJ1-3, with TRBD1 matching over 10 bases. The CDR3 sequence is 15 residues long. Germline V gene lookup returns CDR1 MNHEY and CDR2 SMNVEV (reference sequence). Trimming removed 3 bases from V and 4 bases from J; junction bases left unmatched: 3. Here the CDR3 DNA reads TGTGCCAGCAGTTTCGGGACAGGGGCCGGAAACACCATATATTTT. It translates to CASSFGTGAGNTIYF.

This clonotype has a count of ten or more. CDR3 sequence: CSARDLVLGLNTEAFF. The CDR3 region has the DNA TGCAGTGCTAGAGATTTGGTGCTCGGTCTAAACACTGAAGCTTTCTTT. The V call is TRBV20-1, the J call TRBJ1-1; no clear D gene. V was trimmed by 0 bases and J by 2 bases, leaving 16 bases between them. The CDR3 is made up of 16 amino acids. Germline V gene sequence: CDR1 DFQATT, CDR2 SNEGSKA (reference sequence).

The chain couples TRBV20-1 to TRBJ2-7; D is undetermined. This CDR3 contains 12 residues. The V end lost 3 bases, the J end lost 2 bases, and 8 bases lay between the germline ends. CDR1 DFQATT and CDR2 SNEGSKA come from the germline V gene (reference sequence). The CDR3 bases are TGCAGTGCTAGCCCAGGACCCTACGAGCAGTACTTC. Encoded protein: CSASPGPYEQYF.

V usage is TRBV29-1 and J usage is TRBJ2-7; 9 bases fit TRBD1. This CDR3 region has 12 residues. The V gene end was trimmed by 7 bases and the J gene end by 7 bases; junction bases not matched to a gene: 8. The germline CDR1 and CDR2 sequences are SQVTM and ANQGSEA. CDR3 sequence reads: CSAGQGSEEQYF. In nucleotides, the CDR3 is TGCAGCGCTGGACAGGGGAGCGAAGAGCAGTACTTC.

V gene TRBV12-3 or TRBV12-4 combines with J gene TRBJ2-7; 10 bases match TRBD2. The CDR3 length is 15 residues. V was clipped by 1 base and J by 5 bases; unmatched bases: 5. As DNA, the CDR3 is TGTGCCAGCAGTTTAGAGGGACTAGCGACCAACGAGCAGTACTTC. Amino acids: CASSLEGLATNEQYF.

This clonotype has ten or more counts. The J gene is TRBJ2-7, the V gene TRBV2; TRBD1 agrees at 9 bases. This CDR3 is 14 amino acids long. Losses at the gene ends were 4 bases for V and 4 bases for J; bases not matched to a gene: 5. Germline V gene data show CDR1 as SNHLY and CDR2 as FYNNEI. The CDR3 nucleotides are TGTGCCAGCAGTGCCGGGACAGGGACGTACGAGCAGTACTTC. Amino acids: CASSAGTGTYEQYF.

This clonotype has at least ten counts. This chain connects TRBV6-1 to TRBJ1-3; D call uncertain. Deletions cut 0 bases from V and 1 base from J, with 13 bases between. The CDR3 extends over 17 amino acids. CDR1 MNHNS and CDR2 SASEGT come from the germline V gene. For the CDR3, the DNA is TGTGCCAGCAGTGAAGCGGGGTTTTCACCTTCTGGAAACACCATATATTTT. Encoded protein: CASSEAGFSPSGNTIYF.

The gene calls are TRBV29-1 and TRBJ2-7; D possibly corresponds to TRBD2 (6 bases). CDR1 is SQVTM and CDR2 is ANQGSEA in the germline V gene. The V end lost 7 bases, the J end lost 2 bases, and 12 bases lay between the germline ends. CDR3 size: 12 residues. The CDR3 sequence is CSAGDITYEQYF. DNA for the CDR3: TGCAGCGCGGGGGATATAACCTACGAGCAGTACTTC.